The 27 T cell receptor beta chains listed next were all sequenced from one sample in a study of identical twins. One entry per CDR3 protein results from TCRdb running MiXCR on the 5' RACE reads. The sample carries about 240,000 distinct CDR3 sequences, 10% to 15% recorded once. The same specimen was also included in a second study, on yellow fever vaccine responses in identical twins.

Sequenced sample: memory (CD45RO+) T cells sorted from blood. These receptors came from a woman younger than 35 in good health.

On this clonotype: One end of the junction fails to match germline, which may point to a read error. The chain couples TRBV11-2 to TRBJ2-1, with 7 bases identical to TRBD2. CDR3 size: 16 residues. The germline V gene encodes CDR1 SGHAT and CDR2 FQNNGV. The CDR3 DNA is TGTGCCAGCAGCCCGTCCCCAGCGGGATCCTACAATGAGCAGTTTTTC. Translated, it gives CASSPSPAGSYNEQFF.

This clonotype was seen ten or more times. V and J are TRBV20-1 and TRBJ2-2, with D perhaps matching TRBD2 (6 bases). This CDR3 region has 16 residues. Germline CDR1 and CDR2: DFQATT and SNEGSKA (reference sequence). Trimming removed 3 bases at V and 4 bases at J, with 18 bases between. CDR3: CSASTGTPEPTGELFF. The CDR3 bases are TGCAGTGCTAGTACCGGGACTCCGGAGCCCACCGGGGAGCTGTTTTTT.

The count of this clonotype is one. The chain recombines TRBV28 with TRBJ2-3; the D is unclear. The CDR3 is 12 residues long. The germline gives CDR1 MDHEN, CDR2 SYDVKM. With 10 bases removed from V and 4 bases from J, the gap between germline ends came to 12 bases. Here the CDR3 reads CATQGWADTQYF. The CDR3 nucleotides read TGTGCCACACAAGGTTGGGCAGATACGCAGTATTTT.

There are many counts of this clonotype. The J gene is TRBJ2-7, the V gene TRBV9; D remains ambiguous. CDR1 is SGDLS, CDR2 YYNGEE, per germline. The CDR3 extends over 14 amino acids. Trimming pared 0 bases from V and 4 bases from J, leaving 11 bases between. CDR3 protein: CASSVVADAYEQYF. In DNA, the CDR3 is TGTGCCAGCAGCGTAGTGGCCGACGCATACGAGCAGTACTTC.

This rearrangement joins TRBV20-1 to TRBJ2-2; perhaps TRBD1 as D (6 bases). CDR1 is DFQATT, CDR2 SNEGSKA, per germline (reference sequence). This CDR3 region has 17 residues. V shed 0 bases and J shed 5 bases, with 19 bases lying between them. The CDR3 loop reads CSARDTRVPGTTGELFF. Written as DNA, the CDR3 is TGCAGTGCTAGAGATACGAGGGTTCCCGGGACAACCGGGGAGCTGTTTTTT.

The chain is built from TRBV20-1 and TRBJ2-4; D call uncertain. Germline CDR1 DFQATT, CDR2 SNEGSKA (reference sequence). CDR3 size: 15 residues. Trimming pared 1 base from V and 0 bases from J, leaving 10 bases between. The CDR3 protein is CSARVLWLAKNIQYF. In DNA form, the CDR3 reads TGCAGTGCTAGAGTATTGTGGTTAGCCAAAAACATTCAGTACTTC.

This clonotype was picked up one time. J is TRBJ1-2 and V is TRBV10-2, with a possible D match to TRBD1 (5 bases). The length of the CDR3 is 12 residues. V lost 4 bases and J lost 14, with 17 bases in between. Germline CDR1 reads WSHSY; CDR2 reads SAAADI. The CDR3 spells CASSVTSAGRTF. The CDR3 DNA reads TGCGCCAGCAGTGTAACCTCAGCAGGGAGGACCTTC.

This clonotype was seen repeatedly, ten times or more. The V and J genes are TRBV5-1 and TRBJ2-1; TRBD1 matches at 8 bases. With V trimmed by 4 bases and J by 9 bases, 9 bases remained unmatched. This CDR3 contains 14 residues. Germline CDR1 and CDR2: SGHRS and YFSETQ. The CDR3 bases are TGCGCCAGCAGCATAGGACAGGGCCAGAGTGAGCAGTTCTTC. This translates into CASSIGQGQSEQFF.

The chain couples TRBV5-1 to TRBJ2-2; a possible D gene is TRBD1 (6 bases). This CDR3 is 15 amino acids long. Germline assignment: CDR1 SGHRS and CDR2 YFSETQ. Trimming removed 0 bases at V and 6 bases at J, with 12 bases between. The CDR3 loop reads CASSLDPGAAGELFF. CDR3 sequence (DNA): TGCGCCAGCAGCTTGGATCCAGGGGCGGCCGGGGAGCTGTTTTTT.

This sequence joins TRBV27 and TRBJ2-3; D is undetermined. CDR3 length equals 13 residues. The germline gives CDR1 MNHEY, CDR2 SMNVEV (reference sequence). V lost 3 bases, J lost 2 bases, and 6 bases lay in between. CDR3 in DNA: TGTGCCAGCAGTTTGCAGAACACAGATACGCAGTATTTT. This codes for CASSLQNTDTQYF.

CDR3 bases: TGCAGTGGTCAGGGGGCAGTAACTAATGAAAAACTGTTTTTT. This gives the protein CSGQGAVTNEKLFF. The gene calls are TRBV20-1 and TRBJ1-4; the match to TRBD1 covers 8 bases. Looked up from germline, CDR1 is DFQATT and CDR2 is SNEGSKA (reference sequence). The CDR3 has 14 amino acids. The trim removed 7 bases at V and 1 base at J, leaving 5 bases unmatched.

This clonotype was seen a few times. The CDR3 loop is CASRPPKGQQETQYF. The CDR3 DNA reads as TGTGCCAGCAGGCCGCCTAAGGGTCAGCAAGAGACCCAGTACTTC. V and J are TRBV7-2 and TRBJ2-5; D unresolved. V was shortened by 6 bases and J by 2 bases, with 16 bases between the two germline ends. From germline, CDR1 is SGHTA and CDR2 FQGNSA. CDR3 length equals 15 residues.

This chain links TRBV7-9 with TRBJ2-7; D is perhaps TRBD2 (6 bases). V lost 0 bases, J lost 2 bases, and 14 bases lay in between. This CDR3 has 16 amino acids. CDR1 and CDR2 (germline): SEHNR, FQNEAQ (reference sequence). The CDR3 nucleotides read TGTGCCAGCAGCTTAGCGATGACGGGACTTACCTACGAGCAGTACTTC. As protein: CASSLAMTGLTYEQYF. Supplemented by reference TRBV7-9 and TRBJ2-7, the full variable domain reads DTGVSQNPRHKITKRGQNVTFRCDPISEHNRLYWYRQTLGQGPEFLTYFQNEAQLEKSRLLSDRFSAERPKGSFSTLEIQRTEQGDSAMYLCASSLAMTGLTYEQYFGPGTRLTVT.

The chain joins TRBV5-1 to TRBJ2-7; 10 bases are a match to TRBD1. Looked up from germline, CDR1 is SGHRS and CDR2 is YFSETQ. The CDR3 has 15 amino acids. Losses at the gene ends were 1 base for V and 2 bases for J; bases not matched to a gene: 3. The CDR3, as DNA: TGCGCCAGCAGCTTGCCGGGACAGGGGCCCTACGAGCAGTACTTC. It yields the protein CASSLPGQGPYEQYF.

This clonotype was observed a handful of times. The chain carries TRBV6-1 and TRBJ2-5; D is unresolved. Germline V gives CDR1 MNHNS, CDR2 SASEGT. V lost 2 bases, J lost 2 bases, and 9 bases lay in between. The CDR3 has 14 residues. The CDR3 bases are TGTGCCAGCAGTGAACGCGCCTTTCAAGAGACCCAGTACTTC. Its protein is CASSERAFQETQYF.

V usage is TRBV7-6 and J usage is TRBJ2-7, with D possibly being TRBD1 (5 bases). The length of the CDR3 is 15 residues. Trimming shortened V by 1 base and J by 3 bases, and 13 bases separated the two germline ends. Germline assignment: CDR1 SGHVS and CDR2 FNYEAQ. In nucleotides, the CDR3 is TGTGCCAGCAGCTTAGGCGTGGGGCAGGTCTACGAGCAGTACTTC. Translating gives CASSLGVGQVYEQYF.

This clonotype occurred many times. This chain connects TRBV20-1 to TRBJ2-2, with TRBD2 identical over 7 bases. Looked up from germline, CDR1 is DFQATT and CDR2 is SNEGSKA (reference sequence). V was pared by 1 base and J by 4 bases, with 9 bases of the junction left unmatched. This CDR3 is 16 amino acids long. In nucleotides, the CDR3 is TGCAGTGCTAGAGTTCTCCAGACTAGCATCACCGGGGAGCTGTTTTTT. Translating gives CSARVLQTSITGELFF.

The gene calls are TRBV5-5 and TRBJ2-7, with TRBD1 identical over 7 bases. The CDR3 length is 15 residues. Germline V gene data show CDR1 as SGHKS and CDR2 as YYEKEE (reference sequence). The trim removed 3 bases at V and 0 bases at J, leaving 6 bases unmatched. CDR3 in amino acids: CASSSGTESSYEQYF. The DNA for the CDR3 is TGTGCCAGCAGCTCAGGGACAGAGAGCTCCTACGAGCAGTACTTC.

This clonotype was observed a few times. The CDR3 DNA is TGCAGTGCCCGAACCCTAGCGGGAGGGCCAGATACGCAGTATTTT. It encodes CSARTLAGGPDTQYF. This rearrangement joins TRBV20-1 to TRBJ2-3, with TRBD2 matching over 12 bases. V shed 6 bases, J shed 4 bases, and the junction held 8 bases outside the gene matches. This CDR3 comprises 15 residues. Germline V gene lookup returns CDR1 DFQATT and CDR2 SNEGSKA (reference sequence).

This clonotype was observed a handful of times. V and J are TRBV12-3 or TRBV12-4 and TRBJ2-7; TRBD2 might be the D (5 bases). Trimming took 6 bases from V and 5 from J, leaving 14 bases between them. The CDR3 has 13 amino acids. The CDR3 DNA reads TGTGCCAGCAGCCGGGGAACATTCCACGAGCAGTACTTC. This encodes CASSRGTFHEQYF.

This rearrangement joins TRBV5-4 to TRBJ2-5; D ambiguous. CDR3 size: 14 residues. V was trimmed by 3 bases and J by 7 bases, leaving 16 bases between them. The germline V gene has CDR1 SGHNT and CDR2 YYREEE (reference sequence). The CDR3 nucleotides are TGTGCCAGCAGCTGGGTGGGTGGGCGAGGGACCCAGTACTTC. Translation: CASSWVGGRGTQYF.

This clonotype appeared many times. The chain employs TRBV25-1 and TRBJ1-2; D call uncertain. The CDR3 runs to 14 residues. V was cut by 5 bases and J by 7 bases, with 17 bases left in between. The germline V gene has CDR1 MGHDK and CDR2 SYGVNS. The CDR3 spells CASSISPGPGGYTF. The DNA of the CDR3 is TGTGCCAGCAGTATCTCACCCGGGCCTGGTGGCTACACCTTC.

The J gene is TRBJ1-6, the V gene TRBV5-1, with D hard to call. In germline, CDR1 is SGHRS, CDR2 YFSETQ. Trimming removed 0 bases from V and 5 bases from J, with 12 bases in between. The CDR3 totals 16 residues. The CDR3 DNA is TGCGCCAGCAGCTTGGGTCTGGGTCCTAATAATTCACCCCTCCACTTT. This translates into CASSLGLGPNNSPLHF.

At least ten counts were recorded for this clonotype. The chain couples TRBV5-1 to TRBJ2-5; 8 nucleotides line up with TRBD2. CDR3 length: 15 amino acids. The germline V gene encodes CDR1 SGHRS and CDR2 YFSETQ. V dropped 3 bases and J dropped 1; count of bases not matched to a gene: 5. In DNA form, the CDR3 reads TGCGCCAGCAGCTGGACGGGGGGGTTCCAAGAGACCCAGTACTTC. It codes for CASSWTGGFQETQYF.

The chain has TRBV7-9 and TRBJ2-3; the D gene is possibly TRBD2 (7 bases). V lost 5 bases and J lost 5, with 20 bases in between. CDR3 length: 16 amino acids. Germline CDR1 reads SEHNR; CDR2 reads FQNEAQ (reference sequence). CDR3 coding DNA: TGTGCCAGCAGCCCAGGGGAGGGTCTTCTGCTAGATACGCAGTATTTT. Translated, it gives CASSPGEGLLLDTQYF.

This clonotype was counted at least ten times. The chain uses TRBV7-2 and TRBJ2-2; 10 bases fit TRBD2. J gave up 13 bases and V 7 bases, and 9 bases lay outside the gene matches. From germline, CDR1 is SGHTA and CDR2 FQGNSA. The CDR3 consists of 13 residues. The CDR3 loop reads CASNFVLAGVLFF. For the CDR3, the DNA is TGTGCCAGCAACTTTGTCCTAGCGGGAGTGCTGTTTTTT.

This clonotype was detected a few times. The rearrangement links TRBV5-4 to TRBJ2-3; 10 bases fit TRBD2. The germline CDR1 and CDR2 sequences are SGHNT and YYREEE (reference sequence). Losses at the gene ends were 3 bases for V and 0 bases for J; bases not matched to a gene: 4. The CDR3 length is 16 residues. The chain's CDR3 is CASSSKLAGSTDTQYF. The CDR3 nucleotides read TGTGCCAGCAGCTCGAAACTAGCGGGGAGCACAGATACGCAGTATTTT.